The 28 T cell receptor beta chains reported below all come from one sample, sequenced in a study of cytomegalovirus exposure and HLA in healthy donors. Vbeta (60) and Jbeta (13) primers were used in the PCR. Some clones are missing from TCRdb's copy, which holds only in-frame ones; the method was immunoSEQ multiplex PCR. The top ten clones hold about 1.5% of a sample with around 150,000 clones, approximately 84% of them seen once. Material: PBMCs. Receptors originate from a man in his thirties or forties in good health and CMV-seropositive.

The chain's CDR3 is CAWIATGGTDTQYF. The DNA of the CDR3 is TGTGCCTGGATCGCGACAGGGGGCACAGATACGCAGTATTTT. The chain employs TRBV30 and TRBJ2-3, with TRBD1 matching 8 bases. Germline lookup yields CDR1 GTSNPN and CDR2 SVGIG (reference sequence). Trimming cost V 4 bases and J 1 base; bases outside gene matches: 4. The CDR3 totals 14 residues.

The gene calls are TRBV18 and TRBJ2-7; 11 bases agree with TRBD1. This CDR3 comprises 15 residues. Germline CDR1 is KGHSH and CDR2 is LQKENI. After removal of 1 base from V and 5 bases from J, the junction contained 4 bases not matched to a gene. This CDR3 reads CASSPLGQGDNEQYF. The CDR3 DNA reads TGTGCCAGCTCACCACTGGGACAGGGGGACAACGAGCAGTACTTC.

The chain combines TRBV6-5 with TRBJ1-3, with D possibly being TRBD1 (5 bases). The V and J ends lost 0 bases and 0 bases respectively, with 6 bases between them. The germline V gene has CDR1 MNHEY and CDR2 SVGAGI. The CDR3 loop spans 15 amino acids. The CDR3 DNA sequence: TGTGCCAGCAGTTACTCCGGGGGCTCTGGAAACACCATATATTTT. Translated, it gives CASSYSGGSGNTIYF.

V gene TRBV10-3 combines with J gene TRBJ2-5; tentative D call: TRBD1 (5 bases). The V end lost 5 bases, the J end lost 1 base, and 8 bases lay between the germline ends. This CDR3 contains 13 residues. Germline CDR1 and CDR2: ENHRY and SYGVKD. The CDR3, as DNA: TGTGCCATCAGTAGACAGTTCCAAGAGACCCAGTACTTC. Its protein product is CAISRQFQETQYF.

The gene calls are TRBV7-6 and TRBJ1-3; no firm D call. The CDR3 extends over 17 amino acids. The V gene lost 0 bases and the J gene lost 0 bases, with 12 bases spanning the gap. Germline V CDR1 and CDR2: SGHVS, FNYEAQ. CDR3 amino acids: CASSLAETPFSGNTIYF. For the CDR3, the DNA is TGTGCCAGCAGCTTAGCCGAGACACCTTTCTCTGGAAACACCATATATTTT.

CDR3 sequence (DNA): TGTGCCAGCAGCACCTCGACAGGGACCACTGAAGCTTTCTTT. Translated, it gives CASSTSTGTTEAFF. The V gene is TRBV7-9, the J gene TRBJ1-1; 7 nucleotides match TRBD1. The CDR3 is 14 residues long. Germline V gene data show CDR1 as SEHNR and CDR2 as FQNEAQ (reference sequence). Unmatched junction bases numbered 7, after V lost 5 bases and J lost 4 bases.

The chain joins TRBV5-4 to TRBJ2-5; TRBD2 matches 11 bases. CDR3 length equals 17 residues. Germline V gives CDR1 SGHNT, CDR2 YYREEE (reference sequence). V shed 4 bases, J shed 7 bases, and the junction held 15 bases outside the gene matches. Here the CDR3 reads CASSPSLASGRPGTQYF. Written as DNA, the CDR3 is TGTGCCAGCAGCCCTTCACTTGCTAGCGGGAGGCCCGGGACCCAGTACTTC.

This clone showed up just a few times. Other DNA sequences from this sample encode an identical CDR3 as well. The chain recombines TRBV9 with TRBJ1-1; tentative D call: TRBD1 (6 bases). The germline gives CDR1 SGDLS, CDR2 YYNGEE. V was trimmed by 4 bases and J by 1 base, leaving 11 bases between them. The CDR3 spans 14 residues. The DNA of the CDR3 is TGTGCCAGCAGCCCCAGGACAGAGAACACTGAAGCTTTCTTT. It codes for CASSPRTENTEAFF.

V is TRBV11-3 and J is TRBJ2-4, with D tentatively TRBD2 (5 bases). This CDR3 is 14 amino acids long. Germline V CDR1 and CDR2: SGHNT, YENEEA. The V end was cut by 2 bases, the J end by 4 bases, with 9 bases between. DNA for the CDR3: TGTGCCAGCAGCTTACCCTCGGGGAAAAACATTCAGTACTTC. Residues: CASSLPSGKNIQYF. The entire variable domain, with the rest obtained from reference TRBV11-3 and TRBJ2-4, is as follows: EAGVVQSPRYKIIEKKQPVAFWCNPISGHNTLYWYLQNLGQGPELLIRYENEEAVDDSQLPKDRFSAERLKGVDSTLKIQPAELGDSAVYLCASSLPSGKNIQYFGAGTRLSVL.

V and J are TRBV21-1 and TRBJ2-2; TRBD1 reflects the table's D call only, with no check against the DNA. TRBV21-1 is flagged as a pseudogene. CDR3 length: 18 residues. The CDR3 reads CASSPNRDRETNTGELFF. DNA of the CDR3: TGTGCCAGCAGCCCCAACCGGGACAGGGAGACGAACACCGGGGAGCTGTTTTTT.

The gene calls are TRBV14 and TRBJ1-2; D is perhaps TRBD1 (6 bases). Trimming left V 0 bases short and J 1 base short, with 9 bases between. There are 15 residues in the CDR3. The V gene's germline CDR1 is SGHDN and CDR2 FVKESK. DNA for the CDR3: TGTGCCAGCAGCCAAGAAGGACAGTTTAACTATGGCTACACCTTC. Residues: CASSQEGQFNYGYTF.

This CDR3 is CASSFRLAPDTQYF. CDR3 nucleotide sequence: TGTGCCAGCAGTTTCAGGCTAGCACCAGATACGCAGTATTTT. The chain is built from TRBV28 and TRBJ2-3; maybe TRBD2 (5 bases). Germline lookup yields CDR1 MDHEN and CDR2 SYDVKM. The CDR3 contains 14 residues. V was shortened by 3 bases and J by 4 bases, with 11 bases between the two germline ends.

The chain is built from TRBV2 and TRBJ2-2; D is undetermined. The germline V gene encodes CDR1 SNHLY and CDR2 FYNNEI. Trimming pared 4 bases from V and 5 bases from J, leaving 8 bases between. CDR3 length equals 13 residues. This CDR3 reads CASSVERTGELFF. CDR3 nucleotides: TGTGCCAGCAGTGTTGAGCGTACCGGGGAGCTGTTTTTT.

This clone showed up just once. The chain is built from TRBV7-9 and TRBJ1-2, with 7 bases aligning to TRBD1. Germline-derived CDR1 and CDR2 are SEHNR and FQNEAQ (reference sequence). This CDR3 is built from 14 residues. The V and J ends lost 5 bases and 2 bases, in that order; junction bases with no gene match: 5. The CDR3 spells CASSPRTGNYGYTF. DNA of the CDR3: TGTGCCAGCAGCCCCCGGACAGGCAACTATGGCTACACCTTC.

The rearrangement joins TRBV6-5 to TRBJ2-2, with D unclear. CDR3 length: 12 residues. Germline values: CDR1 MNHEY, CDR2 SVGAGI. V was trimmed by 2 bases and J by 6 bases, leaving 4 bases between them. CDR3 coding DNA: TGTGCCAGCAGTTACCTCCCCGGGGAGCTGTTTTTT. This sequence encodes CASSYLPGELFF.

This clone was found once. V gene TRBV5-1 combines with J gene TRBJ2-3; a possible D gene is TRBD2 (6 bases). Germline-derived CDR1 and CDR2 are SGHRS and YFSETQ. CDR3 size: 18 residues. The V end was cut by 4 bases, the J end by 6 bases, with 27 bases between. This chain's CDR3 is CASSADSITAGSLDTQYF. In DNA, the CDR3 is TGCGCCAGCAGCGCGGACTCCATTACTGCGGGGAGTCTTGATACGCAGTATTTT.

The gene calls are TRBV6-5 and TRBJ1-1, with 7 bases matching TRBD1. The CDR3 runs to 15 residues. Germline V gene data show CDR1 as MNHEY and CDR2 as SVGAGI. V shed 0 bases, J shed 7 bases, and the junction held 8 bases outside the gene matches. CDR3 residues: CASSYSSQGDFEAFF. CDR3 DNA: TGTGCCAGCAGTTACTCGAGTCAGGGGGATTTTGAAGCTTTCTTT.

Details on this clone: At one of its ends the junction is not consistent with the germline gene, which may arise from a read error. The CDR3 protein is CTSSTGVGDEKLFF. The CDR3, as DNA: TGTACCAGCAGCACAGGGGTAGGCGATGAAAAACTGTTTTTT. This chain joins TRBV6-5 and TRBJ1-4, with TRBD1 matching 7 bases. Germline V gene sequence: CDR1 MNHEY, CDR2 SVGAGI. This CDR3 is built from 14 residues.

The gene calls are TRBV11-2 and TRBJ2-2; 10 bases fit TRBD1. CDR1 and CDR2 (germline): SGHAT, FQNNGV. V lost 7 bases to trimming and J lost 6 bases; unmatched junction nucleotides: 14. The CDR3 contains 17 residues. CDR3 loop: CASKPQGQGGKAGELFF. The CDR3 nucleotides read TGTGCCAGCAAGCCCCAAGGACAGGGGGGAAAGGCCGGGGAGCTGTTTTTT. The full variable domain, its missing parts supplied by reference TRBV11-2 and TRBJ2-2, is EAGVAQSPRYKIIEKRQSVAFWCNPISGHATLYWYQQILGQGPKLLIQFQNNGVVDDSQLPKDRFSAERLKGVDSTLKIQPAKLEDSAVYLCASKPQGQGGKAGELFFGEGSRLTVL.

The chain employs TRBV29-1 and TRBJ1-5, with 7 bases that match TRBD1. CDR1 is SQVTM, CDR2 ANQGSEA, per germline. The CDR3 is made up of 13 amino acids. V trimming: 7 bases; J trimming: 3 bases; junction bases outside the gene matches: 6. The CDR3 bases are TGCAGCGCCCGTACAGGGGACAATCAGCCCCAGCATTTT. Amino acid sequence: CSARTGDNQPQHF.

The chain is built from TRBV29-1 and TRBJ2-3, with D maybe TRBD2 (5 bases). Trimming pared 4 bases from V and 0 bases from J, leaving 11 bases between. The CDR3 contains 14 residues. Per germline, CDR1 SQVTM and CDR2 ANQGSEA. The CDR3 DNA follows: TGCAGCGTTGCGGAAAGCGGAAGCACAGATACGCAGTATTTT. Translated, it gives CSVAESGSTDTQYF.

V gene TRBV30 combines with J gene TRBJ1-3; D unclear. The V end was cut by 1 base, the J end by 4 bases, with 14 bases between. The CDR3 covers 15 residues. Per the germline V gene, CDR1 is GTSNPN and CDR2 is SVGIG (reference sequence). CDR3 sequence reads: CAWSETGLAGNTIYF. In nucleotides, the CDR3 is TGTGCCTGGAGTGAAACGGGTCTTGCGGGAAACACCATATATTTT.

This chain links TRBV5-1 with TRBJ2-1; possibly TRBD2 for D (5 bases). Trimming cost V 4 bases and J 8 bases, with 22 bases left between them. CDR3 length equals 16 residues. CDR1 and CDR2 from the germline V gene are SGHRS and YFSETQ. CDR3 loop: CASSPGELPSLHEQFF. The CDR3 DNA reads TGCGCCAGCAGCCCCGGGGAGCTCCCTAGTTTACATGAGCAGTTCTTC. The full variable domain, its missing parts supplied by reference TRBV5-1 and TRBJ2-1, is KAGVTQTPRYLIKTRGQQVTLSCSPISGHRSVSWYQQTPGQGLQFLFEYFSETQRNKGNFPGRFSGRQFSNSRSEMNVSTLELGDSALYLCASSPGELPSLHEQFFGPGTRLTVL.

The CDR3 DNA is TGTGCCAGCAGCTACGGGACTAGCGGGAACTACAATGAGCAGTTCTTC. It encodes CASSYGTSGNYNEQFF. This chain uses TRBV5-6 with TRBJ2-1; 13 bases align to TRBD2. The CDR3 has 16 residues. With 3 bases clipped from V and 3 bases from J, the junction kept 3 bases outside the gene matches. Germline assignment: CDR1 SGHDT and CDR2 YYEEEE. The entire variable domain, with the rest obtained from reference TRBV5-6 and TRBJ2-1, is as follows: DAGVTQSPTHLIKTRGQQVTLRCSPKSGHDTVSWYQQALGQGPQFIFQYYEEEERQRGNFPDRFSGHQFPNYSSELNVNALLLGDSALYLCASSYGTSGNYNEQFFGPGTRLTVL.

Here the CDR3 DNA reads TGTGCCAGTAGTATAAGACAGGGGAGTTGGGATACGCAGTATTTT. This encodes CASSIRQGSWDTQYF. The chain links TRBV19 to TRBJ2-3; 8 nucleotides align to TRBD1. There are 15 residues in the CDR3. Germline V gene sequence: CDR1 LNHDA, CDR2 SQIVND (reference sequence). The trim removed 2 bases at V and 6 bases at J, leaving 7 bases unmatched.

J is TRBJ2-7 and V is TRBV18; TRBD1 matches 8 bases. Germline V gene data show CDR1 as KGHSH and CDR2 as LQKENI. V shed 5 bases, J shed 1 base, and the junction held 13 bases outside the gene matches. The CDR3 length is 17 residues. The CDR3: CASSWSDSGTGSYEQYF. CDR3 DNA sequence: TGTGCCAGCTCATGGTCGGATTCCGGGACAGGTTCCTACGAGCAGTACTTC. The complete variable domain, with remaining parts taken from reference TRBV18 and TRBJ2-7, reads NAGVMQNPRHLVRRRGQEARLRCSPMKGHSHVYWYRQLPEEGLKFMVYLQKENIIDESGMPKERFSAEFPKEGPSILRIQQVVRGDSAAYFCASSWSDSGTGSYEQYFGPGTRLTVT.

The chain employs TRBV5-1 and TRBJ1-6, with D possibly TRBD1 on 6 matching bases. The V gene lost 0 bases and the J gene lost 8 bases, with 12 bases spanning the gap. Germline loops: CDR1 SGHRS, CDR2 YFSETQ. This CDR3 contains 15 residues. CDR3 in amino acids: CASSLGGGGDSPLHF. CDR3 nucleotide sequence: TGCGCCAGCAGCTTGGGAGGCGGGGGCGATTCACCCCTCCACTTT.

This chain joins TRBV19 and TRBJ2-7, with D tentatively TRBD2 (5 bases). The CDR3 is 16 residues long. The V gene's germline CDR1 is LNHDA and CDR2 SQIVND (reference sequence). The V end was cut by 6 bases, the J end by 1 base, with 19 bases between. CDR3 sequence reads: CASSQRRGSLSYEQYF. CDR3 coding DNA: TGTGCCAGTAGCCAACGACGGGGATCTCTTTCCTACGAGCAGTACTTC. Combining the CDR3 with reference TRBV19 and TRBJ2-7 gives the whole variable domain DGGITQSPKYLFRKEGQNVTLSCEQNLNHDAMYWYRQDPGQGLRLIYYSQIVNDFQKGDIAEGYSVSREKKESFPLTVTSAQKNPTAFYLCASSQRRGSLSYEQYFGPGTRLTVT.